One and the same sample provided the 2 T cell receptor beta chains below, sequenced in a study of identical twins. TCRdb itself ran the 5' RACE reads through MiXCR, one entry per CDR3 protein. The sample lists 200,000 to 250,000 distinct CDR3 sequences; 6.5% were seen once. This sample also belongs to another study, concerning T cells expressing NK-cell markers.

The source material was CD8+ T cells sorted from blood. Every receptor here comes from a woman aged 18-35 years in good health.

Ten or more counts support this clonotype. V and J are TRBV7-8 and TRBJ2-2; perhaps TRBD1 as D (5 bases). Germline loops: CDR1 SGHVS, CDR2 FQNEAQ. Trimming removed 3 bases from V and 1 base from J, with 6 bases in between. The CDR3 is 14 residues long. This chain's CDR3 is CASSLGRNTGELFF. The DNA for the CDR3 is TGTGCCAGCAGCTTGGGGCGGAACACCGGGGAGCTGTTTTTT.

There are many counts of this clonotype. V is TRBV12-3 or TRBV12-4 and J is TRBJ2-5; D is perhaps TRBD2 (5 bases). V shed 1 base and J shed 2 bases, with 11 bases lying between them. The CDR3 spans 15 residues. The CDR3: CASSLGGSQQETQYF. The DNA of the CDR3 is TGTGCCAGCAGTTTAGGAGGGAGTCAACAAGAGACCCAGTACTTC.